This TCR beta chain was documented in a study of cytomegalovirus exposure and HLA in healthy donors. A note on this clone: Its antigen remains unidentified.

Study-wide findings and caveats: Of the V segments, some could not be distinguished, including TRBV6-2 and TRBV6-3, and were excluded.

The V end was cut by 10 bases, the J end by 11 bases, with 17 bases between. This CDR3 comprises 11 residues. From germline, CDR1 is SNHLY and CDR2 FYNNEI. The PCR ran on 60 Vbeta and 13 Jbeta primers. Profiled with immunoSEQ multiplex PCR; TCRdb holds only in-frame clones, not every one. The ten most abundant clones cover roughly 26% of a sample with more than 40,000 clones. This receptor was obtained from a man in his forties in good health and CMV-seropositive. The chain links TRBV2 to TRBJ1-1; D perhaps matches TRBD1 (5 bases). Source material: PBMCs. The DNA of the CDR3 is TGTGCCACCCAGCCGCAGGGCGAGGCTTTCTTT. Residues: CATQPQGEAFF.